These T cell receptor beta chains were read from a single sample in a study of blood T cell repertoires in COVID-19. Generated by immunoSEQ multiplex PCR, the TCRdb table keeps only in-frame clones and is missing some. The data hold 470,000 or so clones, with around 90% observed a single time. Sequencing input: PBMCs or T cells enriched from blood (not recorded which). These receptors all come from a woman aged 18-29 years with acute COVID-19. The CDR3 runs from the conserved cysteine through the conserved F or W.

V: TRBV27; J: TRBJ2-3; CDR3: CASSSNSGRATDTQYF
V: TRBV10-3; J: TRBJ2-1; CDR3: CAISSTGSNNEQFF
V: TRBV28; J: TRBJ2-6; CDR3: CASSLSLGQGYPSGANVLTF
V: TRBV10-1; J: TRBJ1-2; CDR3: CASSERGRHGYTF
V: TRBV27; J: TRBJ2-3; CDR3: CASSIPSEAQYF
V: TRBV12-3/TRBV12-4; J: TRBJ1-2; CDR3: CASSTDRDYGYTF
V: TRBV5-1; J: TRBJ2-1; CDR3: CASSLGTGGNEQFF
V: TRBV4-3; J: TRBJ1-2; CDR3: CASSPGQGASYGYTF
V: TRBV19; J: TRBJ2-7; CDR3: CASSITGATYEQYF
V: TRBV6-2/TRBV6-3; J: TRBJ1-1; CDR3: CASSYLQGRTEAFF
V: TRBV29-1; J: TRBJ2-7; CDR3: CSVEETSGGYEQYF
V: TRBV27; J: TRBJ1-2; CDR3: CASSESRRGGGYTF
V: TRBV9; J: TRBJ2-7; CDR3: CASSFSGRPYEQYF
V: TRBV21-1; J: TRBJ1-1; CDR3: CATELEPEAFF
V: TRBV11-2; J: TRBJ1-2; CDR3: CASSSIGRDRGYGYTF
V: TRBV4-1; J: TRBJ1-1; CDR3: CASSQDVRGGEAFF
V: TRBV27; J: TRBJ2-7; CDR3: CASSFYGDYEQYF
V: TRBV5-6; J: TRBJ1-2; CDR3: CASSVDRQYGYTF
V: TRBV28; J: TRBJ1-6; CDR3: CASSLLRSPLHF
V: TRBV12-3/TRBV12-4; J: TRBJ1-1; CDR3: CASTLTIGAEAFF
V: TRBV2; J: TRBJ1-1; CDR3: CASIPDFFGTEAFF
V: TRBV9; J: TRBJ1-6; CDR3: CASSNLSSYNSPLHF
V: TRBV9; J: TRBJ1-5; CDR3: CASSAGSGGDQPQHF
V: TRBV28; J: TRBJ2-7; CDR3: CASTDSHYEQYF
V: TRBV19; J: TRBJ1-2; CDR3: CASSSNHPPGYGYTF
V: TRBV19; J: TRBJ2-2; CDR3: CASSDWGHQLGELFF
V: TRBV3-1/TRBV3-2; J: TRBJ2-7; CDR3: CASSLYGFGSEQYF
V: TRBV7-2; J: TRBJ2-5; CDR3: CASSLRAGGFGETQYF
V: TRBV2; J: TRBJ2-2; CDR3: CASKEQPNTGELFF
V: TRBV3-1/TRBV3-2; J: TRBJ1-1; CDR3: CASSQGTGTNTEAFF
V: TRBV7-9; J: TRBJ1-4; CDR3: CASSLAWTGGAINEKLFF
V: TRBV10-3; J: TRBJ1-6; CDR3: CAIRGDRTGNSPLHF
V: TRBV19; J: TRBJ1-2; CDR3: CASSIGQGITYGYTF
V: TRBV2; J: TRBJ1-5; CDR3: CASSGGGPAGQPQHF
V: TRBV5-6; J: TRBJ2-7; CDR3: CASSLGTGIGEQYF
V: TRBV6-1; J: TRBJ2-7; CDR3: CASSGQSYEQYF
V: TRBV25-1; J: TRBJ2-7; CDR3: CASSEGLREQYF
V: TRBV10-3; J: TRBJ1-1; CDR3: CAIRQLSGTEAFF
V: TRBV10-3; J: TRBJ2-7; CDR3: CAISRRGDYEQYF
V: TRBV6-6; J: TRBJ2-7; CDR3: CASSYAGTGGREQYF
V: TRBV2; J: TRBJ2-1; CDR3: CASPLEGAAYNEQFF
V: TRBV18; J: TRBJ1-1; CDR3: CASSPPVDTYLNTEAFF
V: TRBV7-8; J: TRBJ2-2; CDR3: CASSRRGFGLFF
V: TRBV6-6; J: TRBJ2-7; CDR3: CASSPGSYEQYF
V: TRBV28; J: TRBJ1-2; CDR3: CALGGGYGYTF
V: TRBV14; J: TRBJ2-1; CDR3: CASSRMRTGGEQFF
V: TRBV7-9; J: TRBJ1-2; CDR3: CASSLGSQPFNYGYTF
V: TRBV28; J: TRBJ2-1; CDR3: CASSGGENSYNEQFF
V: TRBV3-1/TRBV3-2; J: TRBJ2-1; CDR3: CASSRGGSYNEQFF
V: TRBV9; J: TRBJ2-7; CDR3: CASSAPDRYEQYF
V: TRBV5-6; J: TRBJ2-1; CDR3: CASSRMLAGDFNEQFF
V: TRBV4-3; J: TRBJ1-5; CDR3: CASSQDRTGAGQPQHF
V: TRBV10-1; J: TRBJ1-6; CDR3: CASSLTGSNSPLHF
V: TRBV7-9; J: TRBJ1-2; CDR3: CASSFEGEGVYTF
V: TRBV28; J: TRBJ2-3; CDR3: CASSPTEVRDRNTQYF
V: TRBV28; J: TRBJ1-1; CDR3: CASSPGGEVNTEAFF
V: TRBV7-9; J: TRBJ2-7; CDR3: CASSPSGLAQYEQYF
V: TRBV27; J: TRBJ1-6; CDR3: CASSFGDRNNSPLHF
V: TRBV28; J: TRBJ1-5; CDR3: CASRTPTGANQPQHF
V: TRBV20-1; J: TRBJ2-1; CDR3: CSASLAGGNNEQFF